This entry lists 16 T cell receptor beta chains sequenced from one sample in a study of Tregs in tolerant kidney transplant recipients. TCRdb's copy holds only in-frame clones and misses some; the assay was immunoSEQ multiplex PCR. Among roughly 250,000 clones listed, roughly 80% were seen once. Sequenced input: CD4+ T cells from blood. The source of these receptors is a human donor in good health.

This clone came up a few times. V and J are TRBV28 and TRBJ1-1; D is possibly TRBD1 (6 bases). Trimming cost V 5 bases and J 11 bases, with 15 bases left between them. The CDR3 has 12 amino acids. Germline CDR1 and CDR2: MDHEN and SYDVKM. This CDR3 is CASSNQGLQAFF. DNA for the CDR3: TGTGCCAGCAGTAACCAGGGGCTGCAGGCTTTCTTT.

This clone was seen once. This chain uses TRBV14 with TRBJ2-2; maybe TRBD2 (6 bases). The germline CDR1 and CDR2 sequences are SGHDN and FVKESK. CDR3 length equals 14 residues. Trimming stripped 5 bases from V and 5 bases from J, with 12 bases between. CDR3 sequence (DNA): TGTGCCAGCAGCTTACTAGCCCGGACCGGGGAGCTGTTTTTT. This gives the protein CASSLLARTGELFF. Together with reference TRBV14 and TRBJ2-2, the CDR3 gives the full variable domain: EAGVTQFPSHSVIEKGQTVTLRCDPISGHDNLYWYRRVMGKEIKFLLHFVKESKQDESGMPNNRFLAERTGGTYSTLKVQPAELEDSGVYFCASSLLARTGELFFGEGSRLTVL.

The chain uses TRBV21-1 and TRBJ2-1; the table's D gene call, TRBD2, was not cross checked with the DNA. TRBV21-1 is tagged as a pseudogene. CDR3 size: 14 residues. The DNA for the CDR3 is TGTGCCAGCAGCAGAAGACTAGCTCCCAATGAGCAGTTCTTC. Protein sequence: CASSRRLAPNEQFF.

The CDR3 here is CAWNPGLAPTGELFF. The CDR3 DNA follows: TGTGCCTGGAACCCGGGACTAGCGCCCACCGGGGAGCTGTTTTTT. The chain is built from TRBV30 and TRBJ2-2, with 10 bases matching TRBD2. From germline, CDR1 is GTSNPN and CDR2 SVGIG (reference sequence). This CDR3 contains 15 residues. Trimming took 4 bases from V and 4 from J; bases not matched to a gene: 6.

The rearrangement links TRBV15 to TRBJ2-1; 8 bases agree with TRBD2. V shed 1 base and J 10 bases; nucleotides not matched to a gene: 9. Germline-derived CDR1 and CDR2 are LNHNV and YYDKDF (reference sequence). The CDR3 contains 15 residues. This chain's CDR3 is CATSRVRVAGKEQFF. The CDR3 nucleotides read TGTGCCACCAGCAGAGTACGGGTAGCGGGAAAGGAGCAGTTCTTC. Filled out from reference TRBV15 and TRBJ2-1, the complete variable domain reads DAMVIQNPRYQVTQFGKPVTLSCSQTLNHNVMYWYQQKSSQAPKLLFHYYDKDFNNEADTPDNFQSRRPNTSFCFLDIRSPGLGDTAMYLCATSRVRVAGKEQFFGPGTRLTVL.

J is TRBJ2-1 and V is TRBV6-5, with D maybe TRBD2 (6 bases). V lost 2 bases, J lost 4 bases, and 6 bases lay in between. The germline CDR1 and CDR2 sequences are MNHEY and SVGAGI. This CDR3 has 13 amino acids. The CDR3 here is CASSYLAYNEQFF. CDR3 bases: TGTGCCAGCAGTTACCTAGCGTACAATGAGCAGTTCTTC.

This rearrangement joins TRBV5-1 to TRBJ2-7; 10 bases are a match to TRBD2. The CDR3 is made up of 17 amino acids. In germline, CDR1 is SGHRS, CDR2 YFSETQ. J gave up 5 bases and V 1 base, and 12 bases lay outside the gene matches. The CDR3 coding sequence is TGCGCCAGCAGCTTGTTAGGGAGCGGGAGGGCACGGAACGAGCAGTACTTC. Translating it yields CASSLLGSGRARNEQYF.

The V call is TRBV5-1, the J call TRBJ2-7, with 8 bases that match TRBD2. Trimming removed 0 bases from V and 1 base from J; junction bases left unmatched: 9. The CDR3 contains 17 residues. From germline, CDR1 is SGHRS and CDR2 YFSETQ. The CDR3 region is CASSLALGTSASYEQYF. CDR3 DNA sequence: TGCGCCAGCAGCTTGGCCCTAGGGACTAGTGCGTCCTACGAGCAGTACTTC.

The rearrangement joins TRBV11-3 to TRBJ2-1; TRBD2 matches 9 bases. Germline CDR1 and CDR2: SGHNT and YENEEA. With V trimmed by 5 bases and J by 4 bases, 9 bases remained unmatched. CDR3 length equals 16 residues. The CDR3 region has the DNA TGTGCCAGCAGCCTAACTAGGGCGGGAGGGTACAATGAGCAGTTCTTC. Encoded protein: CASSLTRAGGYNEQFF.

The chain combines TRBV4-1 with TRBJ1-1; D unresolved. Germline V gene data show CDR1 as MGHRA and CDR2 as YSYEKL. With 1 base removed from V and 5 bases from J, the gap between germline ends came to 11 bases. There are 14 residues in the CDR3. The CDR3 loop reads CASSQATRPTEAFF. CDR3 coding DNA: TGCGCCAGCAGCCAAGCGACTAGGCCAACTGAAGCTTTCTTT.

The chain uses TRBV5-1 and TRBJ2-1, with 7 bases matching TRBD2. Trimming removed 4 bases from V and 6 bases from J; junction bases left unmatched: 13. Germline CDR1 reads SGHRS; CDR2 reads YFSETQ. The CDR3 has 16 residues. CDR3 loop: CASSLVVGTKTNEQFF. The CDR3 DNA reads as TGCGCCAGCAGCCTGGTCGTTGGGACTAAAACCAATGAGCAGTTCTTC.

V and J are TRBV9 and TRBJ2-3; 9 nucleotides match TRBD2. V trimming: 0 bases; J trimming: 2 bases; junction bases outside the gene matches: 7. Germline values: CDR1 SGDLS, CDR2 YYNGEE. The CDR3 consists of 17 residues. The CDR3 coding sequence is TGTGCCAGCAGCGTAGCCGGGCGGGGGGGCCCCACAGATACGCAGTATTTT. Its translation is CASSVAGRGGPTDTQYF.

This clone was recorded once. The chain combines TRBV15 with TRBJ2-1; 9 bases agree with TRBD2. The CDR3 runs to 18 residues. V gave up 1 base and J gave up 10 bases; unmatched junction bases: 17. Germline V gene lookup returns CDR1 LNHNV and CDR2 YYDKDF (reference sequence). DNA of the CDR3: TGTGCCACCAGCAGAGTTCATAGCGGGAGAGCAATGACCGGGGAGCAGTTCTTC. It yields the protein CATSRVHSGRAMTGEQFF. The full variable domain, its missing parts supplied by reference TRBV15 and TRBJ2-1, is DAMVIQNPRYQVTQFGKPVTLSCSQTLNHNVMYWYQQKSSQAPKLLFHYYDKDFNNEADTPDNFQSRRPNTSFCFLDIRSPGLGDTAMYLCATSRVHSGRAMTGEQFFGPGTRLTVL.

This clone showed up just once. The CDR3, as DNA: TGCAGCACATGGACAGGGGGCAATCAGCCCCAGCATTTT. Translation gives CSTWTGGNQPQHF. The gene calls are TRBV29-1 and TRBJ1-5; TRBD1 matches at 9 bases. CDR3 length: 13 amino acids. CDR1 SQVTM and CDR2 ANQGSEA come from the germline V gene. V lost 8 bases and J lost 2; bases outside the gene matches: 4.

The CDR3 region is CASSPLTRKSYEQYF. CDR3 DNA sequence: TGTGCCAGCTCACCTCTGACTCGGAAGAGCTACGAGCAGTACTTC. The chain couples TRBV18 to TRBJ2-7; D not resolved. The CDR3 covers 15 residues. Germline V lookup: CDR1 KGHSH, CDR2 LQKENI. The V end lost 3 bases, the J end lost 3 bases, and 15 bases lay between the germline ends.

The CDR3 is CASSQAGGRHYEQYF. CDR3 DNA: TGTGCCAGCAGCCAAGCGGGAGGTCGTCACTACGAGCAGTACTTC. V and J are TRBV6-5 and TRBJ2-7; the match to TRBD2 covers 9 bases. Germline trimming cut 6 bases from V and 3 bases from J; bases unmatched to any gene: 9. CDR3 length: 15 amino acids. Per germline, CDR1 MNHEY and CDR2 SVGAGI.